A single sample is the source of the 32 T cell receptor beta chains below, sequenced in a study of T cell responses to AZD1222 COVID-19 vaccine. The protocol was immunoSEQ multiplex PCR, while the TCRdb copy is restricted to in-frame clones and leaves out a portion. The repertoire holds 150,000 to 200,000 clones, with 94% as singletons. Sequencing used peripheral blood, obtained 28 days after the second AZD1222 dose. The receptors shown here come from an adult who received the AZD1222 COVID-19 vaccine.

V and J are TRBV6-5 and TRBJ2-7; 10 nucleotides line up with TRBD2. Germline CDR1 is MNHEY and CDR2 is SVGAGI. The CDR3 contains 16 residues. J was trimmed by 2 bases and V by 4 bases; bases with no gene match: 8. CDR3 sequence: CASSSHPGLAAYEQYF. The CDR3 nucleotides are TGTGCCAGCAGTTCACACCCTGGACTAGCGGCCTACGAGCAGTACTTC.

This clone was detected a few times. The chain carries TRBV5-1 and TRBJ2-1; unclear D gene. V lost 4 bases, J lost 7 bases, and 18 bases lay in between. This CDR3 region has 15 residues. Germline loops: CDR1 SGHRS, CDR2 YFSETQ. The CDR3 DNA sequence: TGCGCCAGCAGCCCCACCGCCGGCCAAGGGAATGAGCAGTTCTTC. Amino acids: CASSPTAGQGNEQFF.

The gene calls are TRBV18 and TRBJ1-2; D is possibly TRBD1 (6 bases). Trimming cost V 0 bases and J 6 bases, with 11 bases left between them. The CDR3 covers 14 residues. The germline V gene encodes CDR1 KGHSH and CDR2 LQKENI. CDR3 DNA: TGTGCCAGCTCACCACCATCAGGGGTGAATGGCTACACCTTC. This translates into CASSPPSGVNGYTF.

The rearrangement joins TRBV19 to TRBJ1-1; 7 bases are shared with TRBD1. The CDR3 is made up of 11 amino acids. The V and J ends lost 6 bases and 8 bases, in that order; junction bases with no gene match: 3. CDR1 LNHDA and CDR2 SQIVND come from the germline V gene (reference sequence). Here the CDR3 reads CASRLQGEAFF. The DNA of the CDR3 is TGTGCCAGTAGACTACAGGGGGAAGCTTTCTTT.

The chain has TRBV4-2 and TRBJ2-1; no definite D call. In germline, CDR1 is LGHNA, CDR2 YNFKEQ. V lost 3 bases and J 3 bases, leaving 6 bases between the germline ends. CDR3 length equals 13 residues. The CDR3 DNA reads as TGTGCCAGCAGCCAGGGCAACTACAATGAGCAGTTCTTC. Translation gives CASSQGNYNEQFF.

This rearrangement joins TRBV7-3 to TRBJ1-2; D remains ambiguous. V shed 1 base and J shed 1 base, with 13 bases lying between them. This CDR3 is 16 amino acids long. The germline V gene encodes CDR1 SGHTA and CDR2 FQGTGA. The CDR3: CASSLNPGRYNYGYTF. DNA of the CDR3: TGTGCCAGCAGCTTAAACCCCGGGCGATATAACTATGGCTACACCTTC.

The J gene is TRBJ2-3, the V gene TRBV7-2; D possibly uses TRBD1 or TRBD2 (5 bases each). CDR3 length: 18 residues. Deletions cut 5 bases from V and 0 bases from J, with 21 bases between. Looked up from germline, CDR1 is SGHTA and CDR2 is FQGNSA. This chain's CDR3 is CASSPFRGAGLSTDTQYF. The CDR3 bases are TGTGCCAGCAGCCCCTTTCGTGGGGCGGGTCTCAGCACAGATACGCAGTATTTT.

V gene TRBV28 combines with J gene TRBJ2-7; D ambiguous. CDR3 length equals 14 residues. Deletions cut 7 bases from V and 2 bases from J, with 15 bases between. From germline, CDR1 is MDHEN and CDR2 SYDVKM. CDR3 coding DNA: TGTGCCAGCAAATTCGGCCTTATGGCCTACGAGCAGTACTTC. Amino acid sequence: CASKFGLMAYEQYF. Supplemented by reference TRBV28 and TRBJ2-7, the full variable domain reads DVKVTQSSRYLVKRTGEKVFLECVQDMDHENMFWYRQDPGLGLRLIYFSYDVKMKEKGDIPEGYSVSREKKERFSLILESASTNQTSMYLCASKFGLMAYEQYFGPGTRLTVT.

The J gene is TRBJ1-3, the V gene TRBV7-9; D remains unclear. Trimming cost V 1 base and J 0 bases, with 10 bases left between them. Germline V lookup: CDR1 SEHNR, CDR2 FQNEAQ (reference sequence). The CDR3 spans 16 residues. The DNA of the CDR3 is TGTGCCAGCAGCTTAGGGGGATTCCACTCTGGAAACACCATATATTTT. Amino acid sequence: CASSLGGFHSGNTIYF.

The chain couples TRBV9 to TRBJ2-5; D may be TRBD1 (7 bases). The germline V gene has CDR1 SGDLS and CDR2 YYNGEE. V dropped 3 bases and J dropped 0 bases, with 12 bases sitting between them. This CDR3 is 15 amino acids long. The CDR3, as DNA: TGTGCCAGCAGCGGCGGGACAGATTACCAAGAGACCCAGTACTTC. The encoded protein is CASSGGTDYQETQYF. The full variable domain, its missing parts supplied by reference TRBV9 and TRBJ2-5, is DSGVTQTPKHLITATGQRVTLRCSPRSGDLSVYWYQQSLDQGLQFLIQYYNGEERAKGNILERFSAQQFPDLHSELNLSSLELGDSALYFCASSGGTDYQETQYFGPGTRLLVL.

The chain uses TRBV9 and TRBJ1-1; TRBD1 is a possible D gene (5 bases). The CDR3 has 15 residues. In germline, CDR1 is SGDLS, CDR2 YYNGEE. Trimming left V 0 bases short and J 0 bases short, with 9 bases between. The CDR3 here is CASSVGGSMNTEAFF. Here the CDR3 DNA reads TGTGCCAGCAGCGTAGGGGGCTCTATGAACACTGAAGCTTTCTTT. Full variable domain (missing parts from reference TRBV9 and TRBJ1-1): DSGVTQTPKHLITATGQRVTLRCSPRSGDLSVYWYQQSLDQGLQFLIQYYNGEERAKGNILERFSAQQFPDLHSELNLSSLELGDSALYFCASSVGGSMNTEAFFGQGTRLTVV.

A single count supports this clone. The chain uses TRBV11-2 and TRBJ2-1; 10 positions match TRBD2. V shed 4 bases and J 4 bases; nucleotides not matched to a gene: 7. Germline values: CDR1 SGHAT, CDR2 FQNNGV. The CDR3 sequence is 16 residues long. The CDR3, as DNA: TGTGCCAGCAGCTCAAGGCCGGGACTAGCGTACAATGAGCAGTTCTTC. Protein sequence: CASSSRPGLAYNEQFF.

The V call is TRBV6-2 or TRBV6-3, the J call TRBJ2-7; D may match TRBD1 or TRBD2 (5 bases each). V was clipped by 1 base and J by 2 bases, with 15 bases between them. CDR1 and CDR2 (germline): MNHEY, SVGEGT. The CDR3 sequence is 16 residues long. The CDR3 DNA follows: TGTGCCAGCAGTTACTACTATAGCGAGGGGACCTACGAGCAGTACTTC. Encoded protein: CASSYYYSEGTYEQYF.

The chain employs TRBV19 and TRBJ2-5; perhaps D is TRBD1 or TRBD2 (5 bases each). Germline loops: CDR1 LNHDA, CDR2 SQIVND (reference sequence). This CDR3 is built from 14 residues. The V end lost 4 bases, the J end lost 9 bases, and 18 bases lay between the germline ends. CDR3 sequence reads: CASSTGPSPEAQYF. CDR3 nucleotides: TGTGCCAGTAGTACGGGACCCTCCCCGGAGGCCCAGTACTTC.

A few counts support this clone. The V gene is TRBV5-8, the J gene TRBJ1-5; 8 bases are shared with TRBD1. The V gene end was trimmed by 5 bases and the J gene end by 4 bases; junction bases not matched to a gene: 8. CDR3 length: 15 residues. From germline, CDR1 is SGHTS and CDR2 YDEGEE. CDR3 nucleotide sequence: TGTGCCAGCAGACCCGGACAGGGTGCAAATCAGCCCCAGCATTTT. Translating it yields CASRPGQGANQPQHF.

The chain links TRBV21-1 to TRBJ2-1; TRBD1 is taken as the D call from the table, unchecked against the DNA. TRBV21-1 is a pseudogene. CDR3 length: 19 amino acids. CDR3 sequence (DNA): TGTGCCAGCAGCAACGGGGACATGGTCCGCTTCCGGGGTGGCAATGAGCAGTTCTTC. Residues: CASSNGDMVRFRGGNEQFF.

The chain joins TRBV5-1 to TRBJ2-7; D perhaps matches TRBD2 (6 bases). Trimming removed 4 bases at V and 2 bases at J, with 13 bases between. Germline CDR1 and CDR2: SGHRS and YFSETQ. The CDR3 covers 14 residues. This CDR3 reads CASSARGSAYEQYF. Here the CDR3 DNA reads TGCGCCAGCAGCGCCCGGGGGTCCGCCTACGAGCAGTACTTC.

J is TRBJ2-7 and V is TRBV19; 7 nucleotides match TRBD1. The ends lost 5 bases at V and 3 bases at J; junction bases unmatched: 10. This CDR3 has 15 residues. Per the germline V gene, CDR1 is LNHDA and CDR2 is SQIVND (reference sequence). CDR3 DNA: TGTGCCAGTAGTCCCGGGGCAGGGGGTATCTACGAGCAGTACTTC. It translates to CASSPGAGGIYEQYF.

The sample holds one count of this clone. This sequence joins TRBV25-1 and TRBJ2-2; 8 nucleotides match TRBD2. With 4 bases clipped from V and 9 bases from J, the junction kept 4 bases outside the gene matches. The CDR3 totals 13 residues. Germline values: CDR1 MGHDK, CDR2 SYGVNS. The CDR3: CASSARLAWELFF. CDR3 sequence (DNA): TGTGCCAGCAGTGCCCGACTAGCGTGGGAGCTGTTTTTT.

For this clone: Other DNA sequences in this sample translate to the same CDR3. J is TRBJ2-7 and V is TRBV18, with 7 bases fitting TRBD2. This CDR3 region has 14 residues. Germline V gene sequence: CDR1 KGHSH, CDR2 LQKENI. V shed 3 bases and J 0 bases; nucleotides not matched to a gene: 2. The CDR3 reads CASSPGTTSYEQYF. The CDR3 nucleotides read TGTGCCAGCTCACCCGGGACTACCTCCTACGAGCAGTACTTC. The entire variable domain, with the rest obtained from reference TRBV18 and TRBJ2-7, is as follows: NAGVMQNPRHLVRRRGQEARLRCSPMKGHSHVYWYRQLPEEGLKFMVYLQKENIIDESGMPKERFSAEFPKEGPSILRIQQVVRGDSAAYFCASSPGTTSYEQYFGPGTRLTVT.

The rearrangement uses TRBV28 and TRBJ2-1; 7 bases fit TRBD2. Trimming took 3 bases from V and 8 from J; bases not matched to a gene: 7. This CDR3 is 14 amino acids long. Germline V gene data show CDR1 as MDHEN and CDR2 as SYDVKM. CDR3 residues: CASSFGGGVYEQFF. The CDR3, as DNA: TGTGCCAGCAGTTTCGGGGGAGGGGTTTATGAGCAGTTCTTC.

CDR3 sequence: CASSLGFPQGSNQPQHF. The CDR3 region has the DNA TGTGCCAGCAGCTTAGGATTTCCGCAGGGTAGCAATCAGCCCCAGCATTTT. The V gene is TRBV13, the J gene TRBJ1-5; possible D gene TRBD1, 5 bases. The CDR3 is made up of 17 amino acids. Germline V gives CDR1 PRHDT, CDR2 FYEKMQ (reference sequence). Trimming removed 0 bases from V and 0 bases from J, with 12 bases in between.

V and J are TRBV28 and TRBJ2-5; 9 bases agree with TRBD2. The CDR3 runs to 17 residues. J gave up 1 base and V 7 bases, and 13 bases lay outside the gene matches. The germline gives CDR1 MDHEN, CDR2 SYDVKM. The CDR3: CASTLEGLAGPQETQYF. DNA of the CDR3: TGTGCCAGCACCTTGGAGGGGCTAGCGGGGCCCCAAGAGACCCAGTACTTC.

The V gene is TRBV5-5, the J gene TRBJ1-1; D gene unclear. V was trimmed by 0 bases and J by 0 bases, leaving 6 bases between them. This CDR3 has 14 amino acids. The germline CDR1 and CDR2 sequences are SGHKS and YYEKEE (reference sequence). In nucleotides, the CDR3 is TGTGCCAGCAGCTTGGAAGGATTGAACACTGAAGCTTTCTTT. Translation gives CASSLEGLNTEAFF.

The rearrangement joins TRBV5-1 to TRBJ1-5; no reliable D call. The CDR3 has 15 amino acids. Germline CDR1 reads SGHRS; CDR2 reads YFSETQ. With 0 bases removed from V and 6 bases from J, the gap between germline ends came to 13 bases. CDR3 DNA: TGCGCCAGCAGCTTGGGAACACCAAATACTCAGCCCCAGCATTTT. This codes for CASSLGTPNTQPQHF.

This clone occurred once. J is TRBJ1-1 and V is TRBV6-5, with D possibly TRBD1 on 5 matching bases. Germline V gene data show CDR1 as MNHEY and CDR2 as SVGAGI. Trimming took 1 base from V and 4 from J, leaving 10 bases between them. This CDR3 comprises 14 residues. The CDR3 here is CASSYWGDGTEAFF. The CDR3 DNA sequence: TGTGCCAGCAGTTACTGGGGCGATGGCACTGAAGCTTTCTTT.

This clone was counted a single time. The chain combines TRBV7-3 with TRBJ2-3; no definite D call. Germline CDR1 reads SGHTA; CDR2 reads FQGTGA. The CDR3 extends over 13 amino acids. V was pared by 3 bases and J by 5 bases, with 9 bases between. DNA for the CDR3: TGTGCCAGCAGCTTCGACCCGGAAGATACGCAGTATTTT. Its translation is CASSFDPEDTQYF.

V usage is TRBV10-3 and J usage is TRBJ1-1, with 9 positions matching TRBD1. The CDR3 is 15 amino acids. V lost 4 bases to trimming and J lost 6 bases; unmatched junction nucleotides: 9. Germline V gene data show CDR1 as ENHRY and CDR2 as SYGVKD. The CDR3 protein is CAISVNDRGESEAFF. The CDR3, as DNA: TGTGCCATCAGTGTAAACGACAGGGGGGAATCTGAAGCTTTCTTT.

As DNA, the CDR3 is TGTGCCAGCAGCACACGGAATAATTCACCCCTCCACTTT. It encodes CASSTRNNSPLHF. The rearrangement uses TRBV12-3 or TRBV12-4 and TRBJ1-6; D remains unclear. The CDR3 totals 13 residues. The V end lost 6 bases, the J end lost 5 bases, and 8 bases lay between the germline ends.

CDR3 in DNA: TGTGCCAGCTCCCTGACAGAGGCAGGGTGGTACGAGCAGTACTTC. Its translation is CASSLTEAGWYEQYF. V gene TRBV18 combines with J gene TRBJ2-7; tentative D call: TRBD1 (5 bases). The V end was cut by 6 bases, the J end by 4 bases, with 19 bases between. Germline CDR1 and CDR2: KGHSH and LQKENI. The CDR3 runs to 15 residues.

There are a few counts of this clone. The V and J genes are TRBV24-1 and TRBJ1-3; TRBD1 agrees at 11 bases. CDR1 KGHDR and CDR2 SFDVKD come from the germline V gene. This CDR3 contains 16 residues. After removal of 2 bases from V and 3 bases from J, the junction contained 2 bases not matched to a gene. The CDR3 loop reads CATSDSGTGGGNTIYF. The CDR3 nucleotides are TGTGCCACCAGTGATTCCGGGACAGGGGGTGGAAACACCATATATTTT.

The CDR3 loop is CASSYSKDFQPQHF. The CDR3 nucleotides read TGTGCCAGCAGTTACTCGAAGGATTTTCAGCCCCAGCATTTT. The rearrangement joins TRBV6-5 to TRBJ1-5, with unresolved D. The CDR3 length is 14 residues. V shed 0 bases and J shed 6 bases, with 9 bases lying between them. CDR1 and CDR2 (germline): MNHEY, SVGAGI.